This T cell receptor (beta chain) came from a study of beta chain features in type 1 diabetes. Looking at the study overall: Patients did not differ from healthy donors in age, gender or cell yield. Study observations and caveats: Because the template was cDNA, high-expressing cells might be over-represented. Sampled from patients, naive, central memory and Treg TCRB repertoires appeared more similar than those sampled from healthy donors. PCR may have favored shorter templates equally in patients and controls. Patients with Type 1 diabetes showed moderately but significantly shorter TCRB CDR3s in all four CD4+ subsets.

The ends lost 3 bases at V and 3 bases at J; junction bases unmatched: 4. The CDR3 totals 15 residues. From germline, CDR1 is KGHSH and CDR2 LQKENI. Expressed TCRB transcripts were sequenced, since all the RNA that had been isolated was reverse transcribed. Profiling relied on immunoSEQ multiplex PCR, and the TCRdb table lists in-frame clones only, not all of them. The sample has hundreds of thousands of clones, under 15% seen once. Notes on this clone: Antigen: not known. The same CDR3 arises from other DNA sequences in this sample as well.

The chain couples TRBV18 to TRBJ1-1, with TRBD1 matching over 10 bases. Specimen: naive CD4+ T cells from blood. This clonotype was sampled from a man in his late teens or twenties with type 1 diabetes. CDR3: CASSPLTGGDTEAFF. CDR3 nucleotide sequence: TGTGCCAGCTCACCCTTGACAGGGGGCGACACTGAAGCTTTCTTT.